Presented here are 29 T cell receptor beta chains from one specimen sequenced in a study of T cell responses to AZD1222 COVID-19 vaccine. Only in-frame clones appear in the TCRdb table, and some are missing; sequencing was by immunoSEQ multiplex PCR. The sample lists around 78,000 clones; roughly 84% were seen once. The sample here was peripheral blood, taken on day 0 of AZD1222 vaccination. These receptors were taken from an adult in good health.

This sequence joins TRBV3-1 (or the pseudogene TRBV3-2) and TRBJ1-4; D is unresolved. Germline V gives CDR1 LGHDT, CDR2 YNNKEL (reference sequence). V was shortened by 5 bases and J by 0 bases, with 7 bases between the two germline ends. CDR3 length: 14 residues. The CDR3 loop is CASSDTSTNEKLFF. The CDR3 DNA sequence: TGTGCCAGCAGCGACACCTCAACTAATGAAAAACTGTTTTTT.

V gene TRBV29-1 combines with J gene TRBJ2-6; D call uncertain. V was shortened by 3 bases and J by 3 bases, with 3 bases between the two germline ends. CDR1 and CDR2 from the germline V gene are SQVTM and ANQGSEA. CDR3 length equals 12 residues. The CDR3 is CSVDSGANVLTF. For the CDR3, the DNA is TGCAGCGTTGACAGTGGGGCCAACGTCCTGACTTTC.

The V and J genes are TRBV12-5 and TRBJ1-1; no definite D call. V gave up 5 bases and J gave up 8 bases, with 12 bases separating them. This CDR3 spans 12 amino acids. Germline V gene data show CDR1 as LGHNT and CDR2 as FRNRAP. This chain's CDR3 is CASGTQSFEAFF. For the CDR3, the DNA is TGTGCTAGTGGTACCCAGAGCTTCGAAGCTTTCTTT.

With respect to this clone: This could be a read error, since a much larger clone is one nucleotide away. V gene TRBV7-9 combines with J gene TRBJ2-7; the match to TRBD2 covers 9 bases. The CDR3 has 14 amino acids. CDR1 SEHNR and CDR2 FQNEAQ come from the germline V gene (reference sequence). Trimming at V came to 11 bases and at J to 3 bases, leaving 11 bases not matched to a gene. CDR3 protein: CAGWEGGGDYEQYF. CDR3 bases: TGTGCCGGATGGGAGGGCGGGGGGGACTACGAGCAGTACTTC. Supplemented by reference TRBV7-9 and TRBJ2-7, the full variable domain reads DTGVSQNPRHKITKRGQNVTFRCDPISEHNRLYWYRQTLGQGPEFLTYFQNEAQLEKSRLLSDRFSAERPKGSFSTLEIQRTEQGDSAMYLCAGWEGGGDYEQYFGPGTRLTVT.

The V call is TRBV19, the J call TRBJ1-5; no definite D call. Deletions cut 7 bases from V and 2 bases from J, with 18 bases between. CDR1 and CDR2 (germline): LNHDA, SQIVND (reference sequence). CDR3 length: 16 residues. The DNA for the CDR3 is TGTGCCAGTACGGCAAGGGCAGAAGTGGGCAATCAGCCCCAGCATTTT. This encodes CASTARAEVGNQPQHF. The whole variable domain, filled in from reference TRBV19 and TRBJ1-5, reads DGGITQSPKYLFRKEGQNVTLSCEQNLNHDAMYWYRQDPGQGLRLIYYSQIVNDFQKGDIAEGYSVSREKKESFPLTVTSAQKNPTAFYLCASTARAEVGNQPQHFGDGTRLSIL.

V usage is TRBV24-1 and J usage is TRBJ2-3; possibly TRBD1 for D (5 bases). Germline-derived CDR1 and CDR2 are KGHDR and SFDVKD. This CDR3 spans 14 amino acids. V was shortened by 3 bases and J by 4 bases, with 10 bases between the two germline ends. This CDR3 reads CATSDPAGSDTQYF. CDR3 nucleotide sequence: TGTGCCACCAGTGATCCCGCAGGGTCAGATACGCAGTATTTT.

The rearrangement links TRBV6-5 to TRBJ2-6, with D possibly matching TRBD2 (6 bases). Germline CDR1 reads MNHEY; CDR2 reads SVGAGI. This CDR3 comprises 14 residues. The V gene lost 10 bases and the J gene lost 1 base, with 11 bases spanning the gap. The CDR3 sequence: CATAGSSGANVLTF. The CDR3 DNA reads as TGTGCCACCGCGGGAAGTTCTGGGGCCAACGTCCTGACTTTC.

The sample holds a few counts of this clone. The CDR3 bases are TGTGCCAGTAGTATTCCGGGGGATCGGGAGACTGAAGCTTTCTTT. This translates into CASSIPGDRETEAFF. This rearrangement joins TRBV19 to TRBJ1-1; TRBD1 might be the D (5 bases). The germline gives CDR1 LNHDA, CDR2 SQIVND (reference sequence). The CDR3 is made up of 15 amino acids. The V end was cut by 3 bases, the J end by 5 bases, with 16 bases between.

The J gene is TRBJ1-2, the V gene TRBV2; TRBD1 is a possible D gene (5 bases). Trimming pared 5 bases from V and 2 bases from J, leaving 12 bases between. This CDR3 spans 14 amino acids. Per germline, CDR1 SNHLY and CDR2 FYNNEI. The CDR3 spells CASSYMGGNYGYTF. CDR3 nucleotide sequence: TGTGCCAGCAGTTACATGGGGGGGAACTATGGCTACACCTTC.

The chain employs TRBV6-2 or TRBV6-3 and TRBJ1-5; TRBD1 might be the D (6 bases). CDR1 MNHEY and CDR2 SVGEGT come from the germline V gene. V lost 4 bases, J lost 5 bases, and 9 bases lay in between. The CDR3 runs 13 residues. CDR3 loop: CASSSYRDQPQHF. The CDR3 bases are TGTGCCAGCAGTTCTTACAGGGATCAGCCCCAGCATTTT.

The V gene is TRBV28, the J gene TRBJ1-5; TRBD1 agrees at 12 bases. This CDR3 contains 19 residues. Trimming removed 3 bases from V and 1 base from J; junction bases left unmatched: 10. Germline V lookup: CDR1 MDHEN, CDR2 SYDVKM. DNA for the CDR3: TGTGCCAGCAGTTTGTCCGGGACAGGGGGCGCCTTAAGCAATCAGCCCCAGCATTTT. It translates to CASSLSGTGGALSNQPQHF. Looking up the rest from reference TRBV28 and TRBJ1-5 gives the full variable domain: DVKVTQSSRYLVKRTGEKVFLECVQDMDHENMFWYRQDPGLGLRLIYFSYDVKMKEKGDIPEGYSVSREKKERFSLILESASTNQTSMYLCASSLSGTGGALSNQPQHFGDGTRLSIL.

The chain carries TRBV28 and TRBJ2-5; the D is unclear. Between the trimmed V and J ends, which lost 3 bases and 3 bases, there was a span of 14 bases. There are 15 residues in the CDR3. CDR1 and CDR2 from the germline V gene are MDHEN and SYDVKM. The CDR3 protein is CASSFKRKQKETQYF. For the CDR3, the DNA is TGTGCCAGCAGTTTTAAGCGTAAGCAAAAAGAGACCCAGTACTTC.

The J gene is TRBJ2-3, the V gene TRBV12-3 or TRBV12-4; D is unresolved. The V and J ends lost 3 bases and 6 bases respectively, with 10 bases between them. The CDR3 runs to 13 residues. CDR3: CASSFDWQDTQYF. CDR3 in DNA: TGTGCCAGCAGTTTCGACTGGCAGGATACGCAGTATTTT.

This chain links TRBV6-2 or TRBV6-3 with TRBJ1-1; no reliable D call. CDR3 length: 11 amino acids. Deletions cut 4 bases from V and 5 bases from J, with 5 bases between. Germline V gene lookup returns CDR1 MNHEY and CDR2 SVGEGT. For the CDR3, the DNA is TGTGCCAGCAGTTTCGTTACTGAAGCTTTCTTT. Its protein is CASSFVTEAFF.

The V gene is TRBV12-3 or TRBV12-4, the J gene TRBJ1-2, with D uncertain. The V gene lost 7 bases and the J gene lost 8 bases, with 14 bases spanning the gap. The CDR3 runs 12 residues. As DNA, the CDR3 is TGTGCCAGCAATGCGCGGGGAGACGGCTACACCTTC. This translates into CASNARGDGYTF.

This clone occurred once. The chain combines TRBV19 with TRBJ1-2; 8 bases are a match to TRBD1. V shed 6 bases and J 2 bases; nucleotides not matched to a gene: 8. CDR3 length: 15 residues. From germline, CDR1 is LNHDA and CDR2 SQIVND (reference sequence). CDR3 region: CASSRKDRENYGYTF. The DNA of the CDR3 is TGTGCCAGTAGCCGAAAGGACAGGGAGAACTATGGCTACACCTTC.

V is TRBV7-3 and J is TRBJ1-1; D unresolved. This CDR3 has 16 amino acids. CDR1 is SGHTA, CDR2 FQGTGA, per germline. V was pared by 5 bases and J by 4 bases, with 20 bases between. The CDR3, as DNA: TGTGCCAGCAGCGCTAAGGACGGGCCCGTAAGCACTGAAGCTTTCTTT. Its translation: CASSAKDGPVSTEAFF.

The rearrangement links TRBV30 to TRBJ1-6; the D gene is possibly TRBD1 (6 bases). Trimming took off 0 bases at V and 7 bases at J, with 7 bases between the two ends. Germline V gene data show CDR1 as GTSNPN and CDR2 as SVGIG (reference sequence). CDR3 length: 13 amino acids. The CDR3 nucleotides are TGTGCCTGGAGTGTACAGGGCAATTCACCCCTCCACTTT. Residues: CAWSVQGNSPLHF. The whole variable domain, remainder taken from reference TRBV30 and TRBJ1-6, is SQTIHQWPATLVQPVGSPLSLECTVEGTSNPNLYWYRQAAGRGLQLLFYSVGIGQISSEVPQNLSASRPQDRQFILSSKKLLLSDSGFYLCAWSVQGNSPLHFGNGTRLTVT.

The CDR3 sequence is CASSAGHDQPQHF. The CDR3 DNA follows: TGTGCCAGCAGTGCAGGTCACGATCAGCCCCAGCATTTT. The chain links TRBV2 to TRBJ1-5; D remains unclear. The CDR3 is made up of 13 amino acids. In germline, CDR1 is SNHLY, CDR2 FYNNEI. V gave up 4 bases and J gave up 5 bases, with 9 bases separating them.

This clone was counted between two and nine times. The CDR3 protein is CSVHGTGIPSTEAFF. DNA of the CDR3: TGCAGCGTCCACGGAACCGGGATCCCAAGCACTGAAGCTTTCTTT. The J gene is TRBJ1-1, the V gene TRBV29-1; D remains unclear. V lost 6 bases and J lost 4, with 21 bases in between. Germline V CDR1 and CDR2: SQVTM, ANQGSEA. This CDR3 is 15 amino acids long.

The chain combines TRBV3-1 (or the pseudogene TRBV3-2) with TRBJ1-5; possible D gene TRBD1, 6 bases. Per the germline V gene, CDR1 is LGHDT and CDR2 is YNNKEL (reference sequence). The CDR3 sequence is 14 residues long. V shed 0 bases and J shed 7 bases, with 10 bases lying between them. CDR3 in DNA: TGTGCCAGCAGCCAAGACGGGGGGCCGCAGCCCCAGCATTTT. Its protein is CASSQDGGPQPQHF.

The rearrangement joins TRBV29-1 to TRBJ2-1; maybe TRBD2 (6 bases). Germline CDR1 and CDR2: SQVTM and ANQGSEA. V lost 3 bases and J 8 bases, leaving 11 bases between the germline ends. The CDR3 sequence is 12 residues long. CDR3: CSVDSGVDEQFF. The CDR3 DNA is TGCAGCGTTGATTCGGGGGTCGATGAGCAGTTCTTC.

The chain couples TRBV30 to TRBJ2-1; D unclear. The CDR3 is 12 amino acids. CDR1 is GTSNPN, CDR2 SVGIG, per germline (reference sequence). V gave up 1 base and J gave up 0 bases, with 1 base separating them. This CDR3 is CAWSASYNEQFF. DNA for the CDR3: TGTGCCTGGAGTGCCTCCTACAATGAGCAGTTCTTC.

The V and J genes are TRBV2 and TRBJ2-3; 9 bases align to TRBD1. The CDR3 covers 17 residues. The junction had 5 bases not matched to a gene; V was cut back by 0 bases and J by 1 base. The germline gives CDR1 SNHLY, CDR2 FYNNEI. CDR3 region: CASSEARGQGRTDTQYF. The CDR3 nucleotides are TGTGCCAGCAGTGAAGCGCGGGGACAGGGCCGCACAGATACGCAGTATTTT.

Here the CDR3 reads CATRGGNNYGYTF. CDR3 in DNA: TGTGCCACCCGCGGAGGGAATAACTATGGCTACACCTTC. V is TRBV4-2 and J is TRBJ1-2; D is uncertain. V lost 10 bases, J lost 1 base, and 13 bases lay in between. The V gene's germline CDR1 is LGHNA and CDR2 YNFKEQ. The CDR3 spans 13 residues.

The chain combines TRBV7-2 with TRBJ1-4, with no clear D. Looked up from germline, CDR1 is SGHTA and CDR2 is FQGNSA. The length of the CDR3 is 14 residues. The germline V and J ends were trimmed by 3 bases and 3 bases, with 8 bases remaining between them. The CDR3 coding sequence is TGTGCCAGCAGCTTGGACGGATCTAATGAAAAACTGTTTTTT. It is translated as CASSLDGSNEKLFF. The variable domain in full, with the rest retrieved from reference TRBV7-2 and TRBJ1-4, is GAGVSQSPSNKVTEKGKDVELRCDPISGHTALYWYRQSLGQGLEFLIYFQGNSAPDKSGLPSDRFSAERTGGSVSTLTIQRTQQEDSAVYLCASSLDGSNEKLFFGSGTQLSVL.

The chain employs TRBV11-2 and TRBJ2-3; D gene unclear. There are 13 residues in the CDR3. CDR1 SGHAT and CDR2 FQNNGV come from the germline V gene. Between the trimmed V and J ends, which lost 1 base and 3 bases, there was a span of 5 bases. CDR3 coding DNA: TGTGCCAGCAGCTTAGGCGTTACAGATACGCAGTATTTT. This sequence encodes CASSLGVTDTQYF.

The J gene is TRBJ1-1, the V gene TRBV3-1 (or the pseudogene TRBV3-2); D unclear. This CDR3 contains 13 residues. Germline V gene sequence: CDR1 LGHDT, CDR2 YNNKEL (reference sequence). Trimming took off 1 base at V and 4 bases at J, with 7 bases between the two ends. CDR3: CASSQVLGTEAFF. DNA of the CDR3: TGTGCCAGCAGCCAAGTGCTAGGCACTGAAGCTTTCTTT.

J is TRBJ1-4 and V is TRBV2; 11 bases fit TRBD1. The germline CDR1 and CDR2 sequences are SNHLY and FYNNEI. The CDR3 is 15 residues long. V lost 6 bases to trimming and J lost 8 bases; unmatched junction nucleotides: 8. The CDR3 loop reads CASRRPGQGDEKLFF. The CDR3 region has the DNA TGTGCCAGCAGGAGACCGGGACAGGGGGACGAAAAACTGTTTTTT.